A single sample is the source of the 13 T cell receptor beta chains below, sequenced in a study of early T cells in non-severe SARS-CoV-2 infection. TCRdb used MiXCR to reprocess the 5' RACE reads, holding one entry per CDR3 protein. The table has under 70,000 distinct CDR3 sequences, 11% seen once. The sequenced material came from whole blood. The origin of the receptors is an adult who was a healthcare worker with PCR-confirmed SARS-CoV-2 infection or an uninfected control (not recorded which).

The chain couples TRBV6-1 to TRBJ2-7; possible D gene TRBD1, 5 bases. V dropped 5 bases and J dropped 0 bases, with 11 bases sitting between them. This CDR3 region has 14 residues. Germline-derived CDR1 and CDR2 are MNHNS and SASEGT. CDR3 nucleotides: TGTGCCAGCAGTTACAGGTCAAGCTCCTACGAGCAGTACTTC. As protein: CASSYRSSSYEQYF.

This clonotype was seen repeatedly, ten times or more. V and J are TRBV25-1 and TRBJ2-3; possible D gene TRBD1, 5 bases. The CDR3 is 15 amino acids. Germline V gene sequence: CDR1 MGHDK, CDR2 SYGVNS. Deletions cut 4 bases from V and 0 bases from J, with 11 bases between. The CDR3 loop reads CASSGRTSSTDTQYF. The CDR3 nucleotides read TGTGCCAGCAGTGGACGGACATCTAGCACAGATACGCAGTATTTT. Variable domain in full (rest from reference TRBV25-1 and TRBJ2-3): EADIYQTPRYLVIGTGKKITLECSQTMGHDKMYWYQQDPGMELHLIHYSYGVNSTEKGDLSSESTVSRIRTEHFPLTLESARPSHTSQYLCASSGRTSSTDTQYFGPGTRLTVL.

The CDR3 bases are TGCAGCGTTCTAGCGGGAGGAGGGGAGCAGTACTTC. It yields the protein CSVLAGGGEQYF. The chain has TRBV29-1 and TRBJ2-7, with 11 bases lining up with TRBD2. This CDR3 is 12 amino acids long. CDR1 SQVTM and CDR2 ANQGSEA come from the germline V gene. The V segment lost 5 bases and the J segment 7 bases; nucleotides outside the gene matches: 4.

This clonotype was counted at least ten times. The chain links TRBV18 to TRBJ2-1, with unresolved D. The V gene's germline CDR1 is KGHSH and CDR2 LQKENI. This CDR3 is 15 amino acids long. The V gene lost 5 bases and the J gene lost 2 bases, with 13 bases spanning the gap. The CDR3 nucleotides read TGTGCCAGCTCAAGACGTGCTGGGGCCTACAATGAGCAGTTCTTC. Translated, it gives CASSRRAGAYNEQFF.

The chain has TRBV4-1 and TRBJ2-7; 8 bases align to TRBD1. The CDR3 sequence is 14 residues long. V lost 4 bases to trimming and J lost 4 bases; unmatched junction nucleotides: 6. CDR1 and CDR2 (germline): MGHRA, YSYEKL. The chain's CDR3 is CASSPSDRAYEQYF. In DNA form, the CDR3 reads TGCGCCAGCAGCCCGTCGGACAGGGCGTACGAGCAGTACTTC.

Many counts were recorded for this clonotype. The chain couples TRBV21-1 to TRBJ1-5. TRBV21-1 is classified as a pseudogene. This CDR3 region has 17 residues. The CDR3 DNA sequence: TGTGCCAGCAGCAAAGCTATGGATAGCGGTAGCAATCAGCCCCAGCATTTT. The encoded protein is CASSKAMDSGSNQPQHF.

This clonotype has a count of ten or more. The genes are TRBV5-1 and TRBJ1-1; tentatively, D is TRBD1 (5 bases). V shed 7 bases and J shed 1 base, with 14 bases lying between them. Germline V CDR1 and CDR2: SGHRS, YFSETQ. There are 14 residues in the CDR3. CDR3 in amino acids: CASHQGSANTEAFF. The CDR3 DNA reads TGCGCCAGCCACCAGGGCTCGGCGAACACTGAAGCTTTCTTT.

The V call is TRBV29-1, the J call TRBJ1-4; D remains unclear. V lost 7 bases and J 5 bases, leaving 11 bases between the germline ends. This CDR3 is 12 amino acids long. Germline assignment: CDR1 SQVTM and CDR2 ANQGSEA. The CDR3 region has the DNA TGCAGCGGGGGAACCCGCAATGAAAAACTGTTTTTT. Translation: CSGGTRNEKLFF. The full variable domain, in which reference TRBV29-1 and TRBJ1-4 provide the parts outside the CDR3, is SAVISQKPSRDICQRGTSLTIQCQVDSQVTMMFWYRQQPGQSLTLIATANQGSEATYESGFVIDKFPISRPNLTFSTLTVSNMSPEDSSIYLCSGGTRNEKLFFGSGTQLSVL.

The chain has TRBV18 and TRBJ1-2, with 10 nucleotides matching TRBD1. V was pared by 5 bases and J by 4 bases, with 16 bases of the junction left unmatched. Per the germline V gene, CDR1 is KGHSH and CDR2 is LQKENI. The CDR3 has 18 residues. The CDR3 sequence: CASSSRPGQGLPGYGYTF. The CDR3, as DNA: TGTGCCAGCTCATCCCGGCCGGGACAGGGGCTTCCCGGCTATGGCTACACCTTC.

This clonotype has at least ten counts. This chain connects TRBV7-6 to TRBJ2-6; D remains ambiguous. The CDR3 is made up of 14 amino acids. The V and J ends lost 1 base and 0 bases respectively, with 1 base between them. Germline assignment: CDR1 SGHVS and CDR2 FNYEAQ. The CDR3 loop is CASSLVSGANVLTF. The DNA for the CDR3 is TGTGCCAGCAGCTTAGTCTCTGGGGCCAACGTCCTGACTTTC.

This clonotype was seen ten or more times. The J gene is TRBJ2-1, the V gene TRBV10-3, with D possibly matching TRBD2 (7 bases). The ends were cut back, 3 bases at V and 7 bases at J, with 13 bases in the middle. This CDR3 region has 14 residues. The germline V gene has CDR1 ENHRY and CDR2 SYGVKD. The CDR3 coding sequence is TGTGCCATCAGTGAAAGTGGGAGGGGGAATGAGCAGTTCTTC. It codes for CAISESGRGNEQFF.

This clonotype has at least ten counts. V usage is TRBV20-1 and J usage is TRBJ2-5; D tentatively fits TRBD1 or TRBD2 (6 bases each). V was clipped by 6 bases and J by 3 bases, with 11 bases between them. This CDR3 has 12 residues. Per the germline V gene, CDR1 is DFQATT and CDR2 is SNEGSKA (reference sequence). The CDR3 sequence is CSARGDKETQYF. CDR3 coding DNA: TGCAGTGCCCGCGGGGACAAAGAGACCCAGTACTTC.

V usage is TRBV29-1 and J usage is TRBJ2-7, with TRBD2 matching 11 bases. Looked up from germline, CDR1 is SQVTM and CDR2 is ANQGSEA. The V and J ends lost 5 bases and 1 base, in that order; junction bases with no gene match: 1. The CDR3 runs to 13 residues. CDR3 nucleotides: TGCAGCGTTACTAGCGGGGGTTCCTACGAGCAGTACTTC. Translation gives CSVTSGGSYEQYF.